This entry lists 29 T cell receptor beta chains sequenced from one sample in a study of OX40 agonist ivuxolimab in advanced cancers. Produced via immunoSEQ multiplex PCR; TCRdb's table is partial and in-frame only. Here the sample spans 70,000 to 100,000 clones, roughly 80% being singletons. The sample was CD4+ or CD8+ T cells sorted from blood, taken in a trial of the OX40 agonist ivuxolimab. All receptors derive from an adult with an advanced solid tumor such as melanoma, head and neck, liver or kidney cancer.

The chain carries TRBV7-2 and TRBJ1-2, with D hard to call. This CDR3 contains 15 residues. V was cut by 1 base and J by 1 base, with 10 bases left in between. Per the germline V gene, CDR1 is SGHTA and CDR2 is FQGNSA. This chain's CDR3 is CASSLGGRHNYGYTF. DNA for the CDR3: TGTGCCAGCAGCTTAGGTGGGAGGCATAACTATGGCTACACCTTC.

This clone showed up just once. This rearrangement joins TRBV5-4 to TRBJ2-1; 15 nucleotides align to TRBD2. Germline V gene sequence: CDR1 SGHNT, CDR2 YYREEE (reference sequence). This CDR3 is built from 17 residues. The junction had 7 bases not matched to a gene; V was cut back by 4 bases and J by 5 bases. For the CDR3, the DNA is TGTGCCAGCAGCCGCCCGGGACTAGCGGGGGGTCACAATGAGCAGTTCTTC. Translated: CASSRPGLAGGHNEQFF.

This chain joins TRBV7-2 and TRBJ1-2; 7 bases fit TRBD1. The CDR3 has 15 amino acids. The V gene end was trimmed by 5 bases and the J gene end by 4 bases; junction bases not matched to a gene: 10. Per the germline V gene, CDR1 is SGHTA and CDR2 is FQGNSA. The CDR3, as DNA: TGTGCCAGCAGCACAGGTACCACAGGGGTCTATGGCTACACCTTC. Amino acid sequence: CASSTGTTGVYGYTF. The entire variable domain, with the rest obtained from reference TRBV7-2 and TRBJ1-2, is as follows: GAGVSQSPSNKVTEKGKDVELRCDPISGHTALYWYRQSLGQGLEFLIYFQGNSAPDKSGLPSDRFSAERTGGSVSTLTIQRTQQEDSAVYLCASSTGTTGVYGYTFGSGTRLTVV.

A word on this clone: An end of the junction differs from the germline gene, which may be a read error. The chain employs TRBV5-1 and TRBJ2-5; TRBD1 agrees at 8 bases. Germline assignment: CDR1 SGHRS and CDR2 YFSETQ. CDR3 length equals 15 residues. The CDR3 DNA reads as TGCGCCAGCCGCTTGACAGGGGCCCTCCAAGAGACCCAGTACTTC. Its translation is CASRLTGALQETQYF.

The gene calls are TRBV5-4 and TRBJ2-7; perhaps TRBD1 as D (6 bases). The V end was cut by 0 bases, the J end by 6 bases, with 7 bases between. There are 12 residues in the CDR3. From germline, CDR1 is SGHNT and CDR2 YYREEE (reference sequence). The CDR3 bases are TGTGCCAGCAGCTTGGACAGGGTCGAGCAGTACGTC. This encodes CASSLDRVEQYV.

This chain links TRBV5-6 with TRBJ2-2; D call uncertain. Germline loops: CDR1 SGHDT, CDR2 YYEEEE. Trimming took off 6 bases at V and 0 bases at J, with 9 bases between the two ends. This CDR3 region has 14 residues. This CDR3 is CASMVEANTGELFF. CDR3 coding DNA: TGTGCCAGCATGGTAGAGGCGAACACCGGGGAGCTGTTTTTT. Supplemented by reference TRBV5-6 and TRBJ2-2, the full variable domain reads DAGVTQSPTHLIKTRGQQVTLRCSPKSGHDTVSWYQQALGQGPQFIFQYYEEEERQRGNFPDRFSGHQFPNYSSELNVNALLLGDSALYLCASMVEANTGELFFGEGSRLTVL.

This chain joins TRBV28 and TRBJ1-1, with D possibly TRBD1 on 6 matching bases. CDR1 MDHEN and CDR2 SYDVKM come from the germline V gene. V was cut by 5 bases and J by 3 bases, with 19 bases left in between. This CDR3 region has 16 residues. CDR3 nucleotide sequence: TGTGCCAGCAGTCCGGCCCCCCTCGACAGGCACACTGAAGCTTTCTTT. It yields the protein CASSPAPLDRHTEAFF.

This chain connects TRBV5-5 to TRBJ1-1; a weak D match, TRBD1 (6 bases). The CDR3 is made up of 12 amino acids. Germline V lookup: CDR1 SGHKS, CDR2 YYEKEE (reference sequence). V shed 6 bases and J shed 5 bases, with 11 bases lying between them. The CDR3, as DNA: TGTGCCAGCAATTACCAGGGGACTGAAGCTTTCTTT. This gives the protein CASNYQGTEAFF.

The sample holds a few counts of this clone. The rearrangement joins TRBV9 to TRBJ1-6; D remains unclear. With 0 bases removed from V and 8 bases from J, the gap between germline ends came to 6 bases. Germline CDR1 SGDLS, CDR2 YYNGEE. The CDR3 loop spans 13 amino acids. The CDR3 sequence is CASSVGLDSPLHF. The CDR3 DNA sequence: TGTGCCAGCAGCGTAGGGCTAGATTCACCCCTCCACTTT.

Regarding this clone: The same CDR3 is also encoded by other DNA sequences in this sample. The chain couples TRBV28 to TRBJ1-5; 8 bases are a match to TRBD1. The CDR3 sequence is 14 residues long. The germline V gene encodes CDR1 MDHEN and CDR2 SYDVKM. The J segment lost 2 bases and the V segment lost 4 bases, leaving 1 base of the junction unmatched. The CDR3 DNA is TGTGCCAGCAGTTCGGGACAGGGCAATCAGCCCCAGCATTTT. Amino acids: CASSSGQGNQPQHF.

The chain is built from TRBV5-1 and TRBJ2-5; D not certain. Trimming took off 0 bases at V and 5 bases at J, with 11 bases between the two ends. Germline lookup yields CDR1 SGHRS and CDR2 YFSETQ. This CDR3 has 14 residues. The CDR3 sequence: CASSLDSLLETQYF. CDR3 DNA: TGCGCCAGCAGCTTGGACAGTTTGTTGGAGACCCAGTACTTC.

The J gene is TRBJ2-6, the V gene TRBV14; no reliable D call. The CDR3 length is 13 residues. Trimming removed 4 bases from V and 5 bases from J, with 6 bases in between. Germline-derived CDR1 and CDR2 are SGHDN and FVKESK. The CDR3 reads CASSLIRANVLTF. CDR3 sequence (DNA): TGTGCCAGCAGCCTCATACGGGCCAACGTCCTGACTTTC.

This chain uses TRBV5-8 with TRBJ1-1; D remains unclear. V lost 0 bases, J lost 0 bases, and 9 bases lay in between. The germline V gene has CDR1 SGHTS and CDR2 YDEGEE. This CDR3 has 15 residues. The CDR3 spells CASSLDAAMNTEAFF. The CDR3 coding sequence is TGTGCCAGCAGCTTGGATGCAGCTATGAACACTGAAGCTTTCTTT.

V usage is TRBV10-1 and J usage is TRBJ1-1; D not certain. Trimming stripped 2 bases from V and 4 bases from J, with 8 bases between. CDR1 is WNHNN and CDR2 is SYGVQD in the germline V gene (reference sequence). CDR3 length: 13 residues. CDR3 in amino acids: CASSEGPGTEAFF. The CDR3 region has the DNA TGCGCCAGCAGTGAGGGCCCGGGCACTGAAGCTTTCTTT.

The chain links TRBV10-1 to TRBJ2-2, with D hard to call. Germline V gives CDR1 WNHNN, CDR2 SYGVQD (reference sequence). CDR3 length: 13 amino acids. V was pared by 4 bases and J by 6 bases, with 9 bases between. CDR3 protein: CASSVVGSGELFF. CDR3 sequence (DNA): TGCGCCAGCAGTGTGGTTGGGTCCGGGGAGCTGTTTTTT.

The CDR3 is CASTVQGATNEKLFF. In DNA form, the CDR3 reads TGTGCCAGCACTGTACAGGGCGCAACTAATGAAAAACTGTTTTTT. The chain joins TRBV2 to TRBJ1-4; D may be TRBD1 (6 bases). CDR1 is SNHLY, CDR2 FYNNEI, per germline. With 7 bases removed from V and 0 bases from J, the gap between germline ends came to 12 bases. CDR3 size: 15 residues.

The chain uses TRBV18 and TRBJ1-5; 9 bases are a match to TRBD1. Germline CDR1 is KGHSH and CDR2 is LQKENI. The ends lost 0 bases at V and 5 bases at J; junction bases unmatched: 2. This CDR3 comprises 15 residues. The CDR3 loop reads CASSPPGQGDQPQHF. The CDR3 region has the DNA TGTGCCAGCTCACCACCGGGACAGGGTGATCAGCCCCAGCATTTT.

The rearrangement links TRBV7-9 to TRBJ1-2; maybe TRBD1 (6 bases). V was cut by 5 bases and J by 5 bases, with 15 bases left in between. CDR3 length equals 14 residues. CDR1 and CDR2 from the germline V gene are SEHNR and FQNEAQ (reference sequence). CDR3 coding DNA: TGTGCCAGCAGCGCAATCATGGACAGATATGGCTACACCTTC. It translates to CASSAIMDRYGYTF. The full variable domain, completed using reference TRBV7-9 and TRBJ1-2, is DTGVSQNPRHKITKRGQNVTFRCDPISEHNRLYWYRQTLGQGPEFLTYFQNEAQLEKSRLLSDRFSAERPKGSFSTLEIQRTEQGDSAMYLCASSAIMDRYGYTFGSGTRLTVV.

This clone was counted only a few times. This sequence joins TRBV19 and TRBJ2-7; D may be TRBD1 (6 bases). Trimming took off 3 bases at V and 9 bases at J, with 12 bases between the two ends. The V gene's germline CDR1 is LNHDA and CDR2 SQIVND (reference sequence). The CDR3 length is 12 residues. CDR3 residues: CASSISGVGQYV. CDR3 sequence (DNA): TGTGCCAGTAGTATCTCAGGGGTGGGGCAGTACGTC.

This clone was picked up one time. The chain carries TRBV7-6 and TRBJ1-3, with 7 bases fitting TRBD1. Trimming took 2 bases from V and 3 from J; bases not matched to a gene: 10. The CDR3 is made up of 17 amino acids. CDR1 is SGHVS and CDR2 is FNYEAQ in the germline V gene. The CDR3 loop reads CASSLNPGGGDGNTIYF. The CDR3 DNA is TGTGCCAGCAGCTTAAACCCAGGGGGGGGAGATGGAAACACCATATATTTT.

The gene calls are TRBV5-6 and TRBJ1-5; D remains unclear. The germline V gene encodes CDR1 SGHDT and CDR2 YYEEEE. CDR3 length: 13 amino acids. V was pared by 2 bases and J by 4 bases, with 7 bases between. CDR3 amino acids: CASSFGRNQPQHF. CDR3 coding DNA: TGTGCCAGCAGCTTTGGCAGGAATCAGCCCCAGCATTTT.

The CDR3 sequence is CASSEGSPNQPQHF. CDR3 nucleotides: TGTGCCAGCAGTGAGGGCAGTCCCAATCAGCCCCAGCATTTT. The chain uses TRBV2 and TRBJ1-5; D not certain. Germline assignment: CDR1 SNHLY and CDR2 FYNNEI. V was shortened by 3 bases and J by 3 bases, with 9 bases between the two germline ends. The CDR3 covers 14 residues.

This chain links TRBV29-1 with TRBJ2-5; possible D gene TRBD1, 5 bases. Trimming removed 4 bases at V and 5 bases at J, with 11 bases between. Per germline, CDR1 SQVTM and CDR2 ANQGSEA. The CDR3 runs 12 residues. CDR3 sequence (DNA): TGCAGCGTTGGACAGTCCGGCGAGACCCAGTACTTC. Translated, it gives CSVGQSGETQYF.

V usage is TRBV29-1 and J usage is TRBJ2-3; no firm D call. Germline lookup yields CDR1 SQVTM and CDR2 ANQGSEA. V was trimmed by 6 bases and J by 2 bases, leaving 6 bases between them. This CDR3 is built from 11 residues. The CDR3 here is CSVTHTDTQYF. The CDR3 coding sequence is TGCAGCGTCACCCACACAGATACGCAGTATTTT.

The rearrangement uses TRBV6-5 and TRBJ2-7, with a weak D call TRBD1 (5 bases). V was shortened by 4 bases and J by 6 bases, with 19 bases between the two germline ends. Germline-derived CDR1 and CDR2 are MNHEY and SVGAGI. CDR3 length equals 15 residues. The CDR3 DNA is TGTGCCAGCAGTTTGGAGACAGACTTCCCACCCGAGCAGTACGTC. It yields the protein CASSLETDFPPEQYV.

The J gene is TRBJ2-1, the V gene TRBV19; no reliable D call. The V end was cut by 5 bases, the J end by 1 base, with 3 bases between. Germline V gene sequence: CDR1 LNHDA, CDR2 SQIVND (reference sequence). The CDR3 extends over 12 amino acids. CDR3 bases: TGTGCCAGTAGTTTTTCCTACAATGAGCAGTTCTTC. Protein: CASSFSYNEQFF. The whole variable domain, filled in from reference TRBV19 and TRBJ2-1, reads DGGITQSPKYLFRKEGQNVTLSCEQNLNHDAMYWYRQDPGQGLRLIYYSQIVNDFQKGDIAEGYSVSREKKESFPLTVTSAQKNPTAFYLCASSFSYNEQFFGPGTRLTVL.

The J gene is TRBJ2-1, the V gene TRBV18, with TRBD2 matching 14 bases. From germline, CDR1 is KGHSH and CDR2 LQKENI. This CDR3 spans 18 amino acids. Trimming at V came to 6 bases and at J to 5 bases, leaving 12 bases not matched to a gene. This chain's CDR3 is CASSPSRLAGGLDNEQFF. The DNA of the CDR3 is TGTGCCAGCTCCCCCTCCAGACTAGCGGGGGGGCTCGACAATGAGCAGTTCTTC. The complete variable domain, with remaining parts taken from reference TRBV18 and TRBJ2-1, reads NAGVMQNPRHLVRRRGQEARLRCSPMKGHSHVYWYRQLPEEGLKFMVYLQKENIIDESGMPKERFSAEFPKEGPSILRIQQVVRGDSAAYFCASSPSRLAGGLDNEQFFGPGTRLTVL.

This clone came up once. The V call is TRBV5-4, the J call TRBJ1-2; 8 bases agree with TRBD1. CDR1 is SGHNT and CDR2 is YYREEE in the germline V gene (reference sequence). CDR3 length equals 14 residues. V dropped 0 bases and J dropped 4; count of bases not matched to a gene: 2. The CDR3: CASSLVTGGYGYTF. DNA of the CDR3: TGTGCCAGCAGCTTGGTAACAGGGGGCTATGGCTACACCTTC.

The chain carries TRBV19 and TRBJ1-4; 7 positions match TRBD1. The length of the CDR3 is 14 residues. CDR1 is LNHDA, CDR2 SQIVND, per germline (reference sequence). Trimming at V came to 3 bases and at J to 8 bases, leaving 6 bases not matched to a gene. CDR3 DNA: TGTGCCAGTAGTATCTTTGGGACAGACGAAAAACTGTTTTTT. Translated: CASSIFGTDEKLFF. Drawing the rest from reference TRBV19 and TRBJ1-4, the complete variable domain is DGGITQSPKYLFRKEGQNVTLSCEQNLNHDAMYWYRQDPGQGLRLIYYSQIVNDFQKGDIAEGYSVSREKKESFPLTVTSAQKNPTAFYLCASSIFGTDEKLFFGSGTQLSVL.